Reported below is one T cell receptor beta chain. Its target is unknown. This may come from a read error, since a much larger clone is one base off. Naive CD4+ cells had CD25+ Tregs removed. Broader study findings: Tumor Tregs overlapped most with tumor, then blood, naive CD4+ cells. The TCR gene usage of tumor memory CD4+ T cells clustered together with blood and lymph node memory CD4+ cells and with lymph node naive CD4+ cells.

Full-length variable regions came from constant-region reverse primers plus semi-nested Nested Universal Primer A PCR. TCRdb analysed the 5' RACE reads with MiXCR anew, one entry per CDR3 protein. Among fewer than 65,000 distinct CDR3 sequences, 25% to 35% were seen once, and the ten largest hold over 2%. Sequencing input: tumor-infiltrating naive CD4+ T cells sorted from the breast tumor. As to subset: naive CD4+ T cells, CD4+CD45RA+CD25-. The receptor was isolated from a female donor with breast cancer.

CDR3 sequence reads: CASGLLGEQHF. CDR3 coding DNA: TGTGCCAGCGGTTTGTTGGGGGAGCAGCACTTC. The chain couples TRBV2 to TRBJ2-7; either TRBD1 or TRBD2 may supply D (5 bases each). CDR3 length: 11 amino acids. Germline V gives CDR1 SNHLY, CDR2 FYNNEI.